The rows below give T cell receptor beta chains drawn from one sample of a study of radiation and T cells in renal cell carcinoma. Assay used: immunoSEQ multiplex PCR; TCRdb lists only in-frame clones, some missing. The repertoire has around 180,000 clones, 88% of them found once; the top ten carry around 11%. The sample was blood, taken from a patient whose treatment included radiotherapy and nephrectomy. These receptors came from a woman in her 50s with renal cell carcinoma. The CDR3 runs from the conserved cysteine through the conserved F or W. The D gene is left open where the match is weak. Expanded clones are given a class, and other clones once, few, many or no size at all.

TRBJ2-7	TRBD1	NA	TRBV6-5	TGTGCCAGCAAACGGACAGGGGATAGGAACGAGCAGTACTTC	CASKRTGDRNEQYF
TRBJ1-3	TRBD1	once	TRBV7-2	TGTGCCAGCAGACAGGGACAGCTCTCTGGAAACACCATATATTTT	CASRQGQLSGNTIYF
TRBJ1-1	NA	NA	TRBV7-3	TGTGCCAGCAGCTTAGGGGGCGGGCTAAAAGCTTTCTTT	CASSLGGGLKAFF
TRBJ1-2	NA	few	TRBV10-3	TGTGCCATCAGCCCCGAACAGGGAATCTATGGCTACACCTTC	CAISPEQGIYGYTF
TRBJ1-2	NA	NA	TRBV6-5	TGTGCCAGCAGTTACTCGGTGACAGGTGACGGCTACACCTTC	CASSYSVTGDGYTF
TRBJ1-2	TRBD1	NA	TRBV6-1	TGTGCCAGCACCATGGACAGGGGGCTTTATGGCTACACCTTC	CASTMDRGLYGYTF
TRBJ2-7	NA	NA	TRBV6-6	TGTGCCAGCAGTTACGGGACCTCCTACGAGCAGTACTTC	CASSYGTSYEQYF
TRBJ2-5	TRBD2	once	TRBV25-1	TGTGCCAGCAGTGCCTCAGGAGGGGAGGGGGAGACCCAGTACTTC	CASSASGGEGETQYF
TRBJ1-5	NA	NA	TRBV6-6	TGTGCCAGCAGTTACTTGGGGAATAGCAATCAGCCCCAGCATTTT	CASSYLGNSNQPQHF
TRBJ1-3	NA	NA	TRBV7-2	TGTGCCAGCACCCGGAAAGGGGACGCCATATATTTT	CASTRKGDAIYF
TRBJ1-1	NA	NA	TRBV19	TGTGCCAGTAAAGGGCCGCACCCCAAAAAGAGAGAGTCGAACACTGAAGCTTTCTTT	CASKGPHPKKRESNTEAFF
TRBJ1-1	TRBD1	NA	TRBV6-5	TGTGCCAGCAGTTACTCAAGACAGGGGGGAACTGAAGCTTTCTTT	CASSYSRQGGTEAFF
TRBJ1-6	NA	once	TRBV5-4	TGTGCCAGCAGCTTGTCCCCAGGGAGCCTTAATTCACCCCTCCACTTT	CASSLSPGSLNSPLHF
TRBJ1-6	NA	NA	TRBV5-1	TGCGCCAGCAGCTTGGGGGAGATCATCGGTTCACCCCTCCACTTT	CASSLGEIIGSPLHF
TRBJ2-1	NA	NA	TRBV7-2	TGTGCCAGCAGCTTAGGCTCCGGGGCCCATGAGCAGTTCTTC	CASSLGSGAHEQFF
TRBJ2-7	NA	NA	TRBV5-6	TGTGCCAGCAGCTTAACAGGGTTGTACGAGCAGTACTTC	CASSLTGLYEQYF
TRBJ2-7	NA	NA	TRBV5-8	TGTGCCAGCAGCGCTAGACAATTTACATACGAGCAGTACTTC	CASSARQFTYEQYF
TRBJ2-7	NA	NA	TRBV7-6	TGTGCCAGCAGCTTTCTCCCCCAACTGGGCTACGAGCAGTACTTC	CASSFLPQLGYEQYF
TRBJ2-1	NA	NA	TRBV19	TGTGCCAGTAGTATAGGGGCCACTGGGGATGAGCAGTTCTTC	CASSIGATGDEQFF
TRBJ2-1	TRBD2	once	TRBV5-1	TGCGCCAGCAGCCCGGCCGGGACTAGCTACAATGAGCAGTTCTTC	CASSPAGTSYNEQFF
TRBJ2-1	TRBD1	NA	TRBV18	TGTGCCAGCTCACAGAGCGGACAGGGGGCAAATGAGCAGTTCTTC	CASSQSGQGANEQFF